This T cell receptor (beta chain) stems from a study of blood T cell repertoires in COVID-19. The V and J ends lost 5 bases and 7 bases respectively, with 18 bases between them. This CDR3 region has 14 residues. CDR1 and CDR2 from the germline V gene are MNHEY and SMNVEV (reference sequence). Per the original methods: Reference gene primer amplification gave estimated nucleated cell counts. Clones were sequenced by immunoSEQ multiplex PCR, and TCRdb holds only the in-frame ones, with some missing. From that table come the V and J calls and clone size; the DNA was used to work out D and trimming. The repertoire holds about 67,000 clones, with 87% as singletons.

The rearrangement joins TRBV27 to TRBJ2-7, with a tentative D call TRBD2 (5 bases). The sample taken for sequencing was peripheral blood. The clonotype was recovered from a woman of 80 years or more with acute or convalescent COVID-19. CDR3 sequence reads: CASSLWTSLGEQYF. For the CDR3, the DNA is TGTGCCAGCAGTCTCTGGACTTCCCTGGGGGAGCAGTACTTC.